These 10 T cell receptor beta chains share one sample of origin, sequenced in a study of T cell responses to AZD1222 COVID-19 vaccine. Only in-frame clones appear in the TCRdb table, and some are missing; sequencing was by immunoSEQ multiplex PCR. The data contain more than 75,000 clones, about 91% of them seen just once; the ten biggest clones take up roughly 4.9%. Specimen: peripheral blood, collected on day 0 of AZD1222 vaccination. These receptors came from an adult in good health.

The gene calls are TRBV19 and TRBJ1-2; D perhaps matches TRBD1 (6 bases). The CDR3 is made up of 16 amino acids. The germline V and J ends were trimmed by 4 bases and 3 bases, with 18 bases remaining between them. The germline gives CDR1 LNHDA, CDR2 SQIVND (reference sequence). The CDR3 reads CASSTPWGAGDYGYTF. The CDR3 coding sequence is TGTGCCAGTAGTACGCCCTGGGGGGCAGGGGACTATGGCTACACCTTC. Full variable domain (missing parts from reference TRBV19 and TRBJ1-2): DGGITQSPKYLFRKEGQNVTLSCEQNLNHDAMYWYRQDPGQGLRLIYYSQIVNDFQKGDIAEGYSVSREKKESFPLTVTSAQKNPTAFYLCASSTPWGAGDYGYTFGSGTRLTVV.

V gene TRBV7-9 combines with J gene TRBJ2-3; the D call may be TRBD1 or TRBD2 (6 bases each). The CDR3 length is 17 residues. Trimming shortened V by 2 bases and J by 4 bases, and 19 bases separated the two germline ends. Germline CDR1 SEHNR, CDR2 FQNEAQ (reference sequence). CDR3 sequence reads: CASSLHRGQGVADTQYF. The CDR3 DNA is TGTGCCAGCAGCTTACACCGGGGGCAGGGTGTTGCAGATACGCAGTATTTT.

V is TRBV10-1 and J is TRBJ2-7; 9 bases fit TRBD2. V lost 6 bases to trimming and J lost 2 bases; unmatched junction nucleotides: 8. The CDR3 is 15 amino acids. CDR1 and CDR2 (germline): WNHNN, SYGVQD (reference sequence). The CDR3 coding sequence is TGCGCCAGCAGCCCTGGGGCTAGCGGGACCTACGAGCAGTACTTC. Its translation: CASSPGASGTYEQYF.

The chain employs TRBV5-1 and TRBJ2-5, with D possibly being TRBD1 (5 bases). V was cut by 4 bases and J by 1 base, with 8 bases left in between. Germline loops: CDR1 SGHRS, CDR2 YFSETQ. This CDR3 has 13 residues. DNA of the CDR3: TGCGCCAGCAGCCCGACAGTCCAAGAGACCCAGTACTTC. It encodes CASSPTVQETQYF.

The count of this clone is one. J is TRBJ1-3 and V is TRBV28; D might be TRBD1 (6 bases). The germline CDR1 and CDR2 sequences are MDHEN and SYDVKM. Trimming removed 2 bases at V and 0 bases at J, with 14 bases between. The CDR3 length is 17 residues. CDR3 nucleotide sequence: TGTGCCAGCAGTTTAGTCAAAGACAGGAGCTCTGGAAACACCATATATTTT. Translation: CASSLVKDRSSGNTIYF.

The chain uses TRBV7-9 and TRBJ1-1; D is ambiguous. There are 13 residues in the CDR3. Germline CDR1 reads SEHNR; CDR2 reads FQNEAQ (reference sequence). Trimming took off 1 base at V and 7 bases at J, with 10 bases between the two ends. CDR3 bases: TGTGCCAGCAGCTTAGACCCAACCTATGAAGCTTTCTTT. It specifies CASSLDPTYEAFF.

This clone has a single count. The J gene is TRBJ1-2, the V gene TRBV5-6; D is unclear. This CDR3 has 15 amino acids. Trimming took 4 bases from V and 8 from J, leaving 21 bases between them. The germline V gene has CDR1 SGHDT and CDR2 YYEEEE. The CDR3 reads CASSPYLAGNEGYTF. The CDR3 nucleotides read TGTGCCAGCAGCCCGTACCTCGCGGGGAATGAAGGCTACACCTTC.

The V call is TRBV29-1, the J call TRBJ1-2; D remains unclear. Germline-derived CDR1 and CDR2 are SQVTM and ANQGSEA. Trimming removed 5 bases at V and 0 bases at J, with 10 bases between. CDR3 length: 13 amino acids. The CDR3 DNA reads TGCAGCGTTCAAAAGACACCTAACTATGGCTACACCTTC. Translation: CSVQKTPNYGYTF.

This chain joins TRBV5-1 and TRBJ2-7; 7 nucleotides agree with TRBD2. The junction had 5 bases not matched to a gene; V was cut back by 0 bases and J by 2 bases. Germline V gene data show CDR1 as SGHRS and CDR2 as YFSETQ. The length of the CDR3 is 15 residues. DNA of the CDR3: TGCGCCAGCAGCTTGGCCTGGGAGGGCCCCTACGAGCAGTACTTC. Translating gives CASSLAWEGPYEQYF. Full variable domain (missing parts from reference TRBV5-1 and TRBJ2-7): KAGVTQTPRYLIKTRGQQVTLSCSPISGHRSVSWYQQTPGQGLQFLFEYFSETQRNKGNFPGRFSGRQFSNSRSEMNVSTLELGDSALYLCASSLAWEGPYEQYFGPGTRLTVT.

This chain links TRBV5-6 with TRBJ2-7, with 7 bases fitting TRBD2. J gave up 0 bases and V 4 bases, and 7 bases lay outside the gene matches. Germline V gene data show CDR1 as SGHDT and CDR2 as YYEEEE. The CDR3 runs 15 residues. CDR3 in amino acids: CASSRGDSSSYEQYF. As DNA, the CDR3 is TGTGCCAGCAGCCGGGGGGATTCAAGCTCCTACGAGCAGTACTTC. The whole variable domain, remainder taken from reference TRBV5-6 and TRBJ2-7, is DAGVTQSPTHLIKTRGQQVTLRCSPKSGHDTVSWYQQALGQGPQFIFQYYEEEERQRGNFPDRFSGHQFPNYSSELNVNALLLGDSALYLCASSRGDSSSYEQYFGPGTRLTVT.